This T cell receptor (beta chain) was found in a study of metastatic and nonmetastatic thyroid tumors. From germline, CDR1 is DFQATT and CDR2 SNEGSKA (reference sequence). The CDR3 totals 13 residues. V lost 4 bases, J lost 7 bases, and 4 bases stayed unmatched. None of the patients had undergone any treatment ahead of thyroid surgery. TCRdb re-analyzed the PCR reads through MiXCR. The repertoire holds some 10,000 clones, with more than 25% as singletons. The sample was adjacent normal tissue. The chain employs TRBV20-1 and TRBJ1-4, with 9 nucleotides matching TRBD1. The TCR originated in a male donor with papillary thyroid cancer or a benign thyroid nodule (not recorded which). Some clones in this sample may be carry-over from other donors' samples. The CDR3 spells CSATTGGAEKLFF. CDR3 DNA sequence: TGCAGTGCTACGACAGGGGGAGCTGAAAAACTGTTTTTT.